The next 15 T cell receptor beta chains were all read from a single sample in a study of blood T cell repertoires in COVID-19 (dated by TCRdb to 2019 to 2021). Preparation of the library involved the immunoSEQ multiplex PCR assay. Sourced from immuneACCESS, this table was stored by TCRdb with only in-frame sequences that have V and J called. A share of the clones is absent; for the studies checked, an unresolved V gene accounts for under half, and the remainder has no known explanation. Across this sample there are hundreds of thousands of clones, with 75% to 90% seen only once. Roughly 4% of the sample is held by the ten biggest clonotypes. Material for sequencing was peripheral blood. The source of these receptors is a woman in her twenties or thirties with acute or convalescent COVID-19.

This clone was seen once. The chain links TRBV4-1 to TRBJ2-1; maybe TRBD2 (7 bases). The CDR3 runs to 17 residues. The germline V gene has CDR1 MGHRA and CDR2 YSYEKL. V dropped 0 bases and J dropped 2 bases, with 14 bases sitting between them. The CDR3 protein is CASSQDQRGAAYNEQFF. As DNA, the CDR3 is TGCGCCAGCAGCCAAGATCAACGGGGGGCGGCCTACAATGAGCAGTTCTTC.

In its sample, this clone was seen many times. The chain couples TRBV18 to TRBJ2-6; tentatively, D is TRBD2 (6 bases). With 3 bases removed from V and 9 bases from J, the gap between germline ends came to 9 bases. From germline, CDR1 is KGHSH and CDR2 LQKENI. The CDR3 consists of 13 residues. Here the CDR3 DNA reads TGTGCCAGCTCACCTCGGCGGGACAACGTCCTGACTTTC. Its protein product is CASSPRRDNVLTF.

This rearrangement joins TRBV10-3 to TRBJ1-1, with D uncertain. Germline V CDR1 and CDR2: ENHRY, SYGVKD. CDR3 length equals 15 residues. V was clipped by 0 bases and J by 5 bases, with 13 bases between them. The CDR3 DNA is TGTGCCATCAGTGAGTCGCTGGGTCTAGAGACTGAAGCTTTCTTT. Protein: CAISESLGLETEAFF.

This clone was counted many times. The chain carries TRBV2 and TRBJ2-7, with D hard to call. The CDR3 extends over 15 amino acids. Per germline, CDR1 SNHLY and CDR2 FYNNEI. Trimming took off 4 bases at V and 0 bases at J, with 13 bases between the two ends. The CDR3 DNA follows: TGTGCCAGCAGTGTAACTGAACCAAGCTCCTACGAGCAGTACTTC. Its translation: CASSVTEPSSYEQYF.

CDR3 bases: TGTGCCAGCAGTTTAGTGGGGGGGAATTCACCCCTCCACTTT. It specifies CASSLVGGNSPLHF. This chain connects TRBV27 to TRBJ1-6; D perhaps matches TRBD1 (5 bases). The CDR3 is 14 amino acids. Trimming stripped 2 bases from V and 7 bases from J, with 9 bases between. The V gene's germline CDR1 is MNHEY and CDR2 SMNVEV (reference sequence).

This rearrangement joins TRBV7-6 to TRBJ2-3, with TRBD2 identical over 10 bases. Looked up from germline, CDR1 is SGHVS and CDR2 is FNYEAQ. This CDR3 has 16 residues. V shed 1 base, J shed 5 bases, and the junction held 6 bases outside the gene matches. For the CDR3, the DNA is TGTGCCAGCAGCTTAGTGGAGCGGGGGGGCCTAGATACGCAGTATTTT. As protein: CASSLVERGGLDTQYF.

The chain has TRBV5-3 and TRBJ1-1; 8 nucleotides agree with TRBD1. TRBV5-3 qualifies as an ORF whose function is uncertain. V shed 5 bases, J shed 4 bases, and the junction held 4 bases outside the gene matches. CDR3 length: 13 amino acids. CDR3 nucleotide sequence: TGTGCCAGAAGTTATACAGGGGGCACTGAAGCTTTCTTT. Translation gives CARSYTGGTEAFF.

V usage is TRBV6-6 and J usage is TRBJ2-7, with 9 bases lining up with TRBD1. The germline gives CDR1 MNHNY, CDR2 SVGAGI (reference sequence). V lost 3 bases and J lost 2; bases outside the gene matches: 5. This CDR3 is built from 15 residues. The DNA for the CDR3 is TGTGCCAGCAGTTATTATGGGACAGGGCCCTACGAGCAGTACTTC. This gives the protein CASSYYGTGPYEQYF.

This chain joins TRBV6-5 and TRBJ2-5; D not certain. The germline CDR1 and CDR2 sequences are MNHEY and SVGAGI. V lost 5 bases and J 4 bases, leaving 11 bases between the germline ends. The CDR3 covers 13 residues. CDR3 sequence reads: CASSPGRRETQYF. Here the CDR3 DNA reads TGTGCCAGCAGTCCCGGCAGGCGAGAGACCCAGTACTTC.

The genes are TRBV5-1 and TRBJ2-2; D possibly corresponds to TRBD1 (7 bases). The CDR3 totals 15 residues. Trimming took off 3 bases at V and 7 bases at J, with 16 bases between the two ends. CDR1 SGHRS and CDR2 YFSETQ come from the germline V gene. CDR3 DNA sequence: TGCGCCAGCAGCTGGACAGGCGGGGAGGTCGGGGAGCTGTTTTTT. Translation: CASSWTGGEVGELFF.

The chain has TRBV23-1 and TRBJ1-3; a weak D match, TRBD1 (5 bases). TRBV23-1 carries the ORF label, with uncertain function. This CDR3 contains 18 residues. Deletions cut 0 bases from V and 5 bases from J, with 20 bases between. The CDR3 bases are TGCGCCAGCAGTCAATCGTGGGTTCCAGGGTCTCGGAGAAACACCATATATTTT. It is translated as CASSQSWVPGSRRNTIYF.

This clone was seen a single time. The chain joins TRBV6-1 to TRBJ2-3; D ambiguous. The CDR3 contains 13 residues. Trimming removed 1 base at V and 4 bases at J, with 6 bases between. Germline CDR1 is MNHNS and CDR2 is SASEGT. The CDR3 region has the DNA TGTGCCAGCAGTGAAGAGAGATCAGATACGCAGTATTTT. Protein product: CASSEERSDTQYF.

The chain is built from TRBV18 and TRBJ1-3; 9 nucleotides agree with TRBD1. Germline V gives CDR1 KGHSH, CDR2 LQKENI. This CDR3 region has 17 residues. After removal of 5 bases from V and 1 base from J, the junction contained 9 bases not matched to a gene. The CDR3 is CASSSWTGDRSGNTIYF. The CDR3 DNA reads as TGTGCCAGCTCATCGTGGACAGGGGATAGGTCTGGAAACACCATATATTTT.

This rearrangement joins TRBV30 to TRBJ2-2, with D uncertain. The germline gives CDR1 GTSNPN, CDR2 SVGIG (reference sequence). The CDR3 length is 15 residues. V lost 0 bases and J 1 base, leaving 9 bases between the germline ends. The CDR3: CAWSVRLMNTGELFF. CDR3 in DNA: TGTGCCTGGAGTGTGCGGCTCATGAACACCGGGGAGCTGTTTTTT.

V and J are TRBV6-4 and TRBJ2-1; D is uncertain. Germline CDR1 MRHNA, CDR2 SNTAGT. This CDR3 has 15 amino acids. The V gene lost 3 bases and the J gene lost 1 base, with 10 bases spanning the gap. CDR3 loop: CASSEDSNSYNEQFF. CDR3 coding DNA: TGTGCCAGCAGTGAAGACTCCAATTCCTACAATGAGCAGTTCTTC.